These 26 T cell receptor delta chains were all obtained from the same sample, sequenced in a study of gamma-delta chains in newborns, infants, children. TCRdb called clones from the reads again using CATT. Of 4,000 to 5,000 delta-chain clones in the sample, 2.5% to 3.5% were seen once. What was sequenced was blood. These TCRs come from a child who was a newborn, infant or young child, either healthy, febrile or measles-vaccinated (not recorded which).

This clone is classed as medium-sized. The V gene is TRDV1, the J gene TRDJ1; 9 bases match TRDD3. Trimming at V came to 2 bases and at J to 0 bases, leaving 16 bases not matched to a gene. CDR3 length: 20 amino acids. Germline-derived CDR1 and CDR2 are TSWWSYY and QGS. Here the CDR3 reads CALGEFIHSYWGTYTDKLIF. The CDR3 nucleotides read TGTGCTCTTGGGGAATTTATTCATTCCTACTGGGGGACGTACACCGATAAACTCATCTTT.

As for this clone: The TCRdb protein comes from a much larger clone and disagrees with this DNA's translation at residue 11, likely due to a read error; the protein given here is derived from the DNA. The J gene is TRDJ2, the V gene TRDV2; TRDD3 matches at 13 bases. The germline V gene has CDR1 GEAIGNYY and CDR2 EKD. The CDR3 is made up of 20 amino acids. V was clipped by 3 bases and J by 0 bases; unmatched bases: 12. The CDR3 DNA is TGTGCCTGTGACGCATTACTGGGGGATACGAAGCCTACTTTGACAGCACAACTCTTCTTT. Translation: CACDALLGDTKPTLTAQLFF.

Only a few counts were recorded for this clone. A much larger clonotype is one base distant, so this may be a read error. The same CDR3 can be traced to other DNA sequences in this sample. V and J are TRDV2 and TRDJ3; D might be TRDD3 (6 bases). Germline values: CDR1 GEAIGNYY, CDR2 EKD. CDR3 length: 23 residues. The CDR3 bases are TGTGCCTGCGACACCGTCGGGATCCCCGGGGGAGCCTCTAGCTCCTGGGACACCCGACAGATGTTTTTC. This gives the protein CACDTVGIPGGASSSWDTRQMFF.

Concerning this clone: TCRdb lists the protein of a much larger clone for this DNA, which differs at residue 5, so this is likely a read error; the protein given here is translated from the DNA itself. The chain carries TRDV2 and TRDJ3; 7 bases are a match to TRDD3. CDR3 length: 16 residues. The J segment lost 5 bases and the V segment lost 3 bases, leaving 6 bases of the junction unmatched. CDR1 and CDR2 from the germline V gene are GEAIGNYY and EKD. The CDR3 nucleotides are TGTGCCTGTGACGCCGTGGGATACCGGGACACCCGACAGATGTTTTTC. It is translated as CACDAVGYRDTRQMFF.

With respect to this clone: With only one base between it and a far larger clone, this is likely a read error. The chain is built from TRDV2 and TRDJ3, with TRDD3 matching 8 bases. Unmatched junction bases numbered 12, after V lost 0 bases and J lost 0 bases. This CDR3 contains 21 residues. CDR1 and CDR2 (germline): GEAIGNYY, EKD. The CDR3 nucleotides are TGTGCCTGTGACACCGAAGCTTTACTGGGGGTTAGCTCCTGGGACACCCGACAGATGTTTTTC. It is translated as CACDTEALLGVSSWDTRQMFF.

In its sample, this clone was seen a few times. With a much larger clone just one base away, this may be a read error. The sample holds other DNA sequences that translate to the same CDR3. V and J are TRDV2 and TRDJ2; TRDD3 matches at 10 bases. CDR1 and CDR2 (germline): GEAIGNYY, EKD. The CDR3 sequence is 15 residues long. The CDR3 sequence is CACDRLGDSTAQLFF. The DNA for the CDR3 is TGTGCCTGTGACAGACTGGGGGATTCGACAGCACAGCTCTTCTTT.

As regards this clone: This likely stems from a read error, as it lies one base from a far larger clone. Other DNA sequences in the sample encode the same CDR3. The genes are TRDV2 and TRDJ3; 9 positions match TRDD3. The V and J ends lost 0 bases and 4 bases, in that order; junction bases with no gene match: 3. This CDR3 is 17 amino acids long. CDR1 is GEAIGNYY, CDR2 EKD, per germline. CDR3 loop: CACDTWGISWDTRQMFF. CDR3 DNA sequence: TGTGCCTGTGACACCTGGGGGATATCATGGGACACCCGACAGATGTTTTTC.

As for this clone: The protein TCRdb gives is from a much larger clone and does not agree with this DNA's translation at residue 4, likely a read error; the protein shown here comes from the DNA. This rearrangement joins TRDV2 to TRDJ2; 12 bases are a match to TRDD3. Germline CDR1 and CDR2: GEAIGNYY and EKD. V gave up 5 bases and J gave up 0 bases; unmatched junction bases: 6. CDR3 length equals 17 residues. The CDR3 here is CACGILGDTPLTAQLFF. CDR3 bases: TGTGCCTGTGGCATACTGGGGGATACTCCTTTGACAGCACAACTCTTCTTT.

This clone was observed a few times. The protein held in TCRdb is that of a much larger clone and does not match this DNA's translation at residue 8, likely because of a read error; the protein shown is translated from the DNA. CDR3 amino acids: CACDTWGVSWDTRQMFF. Here the CDR3 DNA reads TGTGCCTGTGACACCTGGGGGGTATCCTGGGACACCCGACAGATGTTTTTC. The chain is built from TRDV2 and TRDJ3, with D possibly TRDD3 on 6 matching bases. This CDR3 has 17 amino acids. V lost 0 bases, J lost 1 base, and 9 bases lay in between. The germline gives CDR1 GEAIGNYY, CDR2 EKD.

About this clone: Since a far larger clone is one base different, this is likely a read error. The V gene is TRDV2, the J gene TRDJ3; 13 nucleotides line up with TRDD3. The CDR3 sequence is 22 residues long. Per germline, CDR1 GEAIGNYY and CDR2 EKD. The CDR3 bases are TGTGCCTGTGACAAAGTACTGGGGGATACGCGCACCTACTCCTGGGACACCCGACAGGTGTTTTTC. Translated, it gives CACDKVLGDTRTYSWDTRQVFF.

This clone was found a few times. A much larger clone differs from this one at a single base, so this may be a read error. V is TRDV2 and J is TRDJ2; 9 nucleotides align to TRDD3. This CDR3 contains 16 residues. Germline V gene lookup returns CDR1 GEAIGNYY and CDR2 EKD. CDR3 sequence (DNA): TGTGCCTGTGACACGGTGGGGGATAGTTTGACAGTACAACTCTTCTTT. Translation gives CACDTVGDSLTVQLFF.

The chain couples TRDV1 to TRDJ1; 7 bases map to TRDD3. In germline, CDR1 is TSWWSYY, CDR2 QGS. V trimming: 0 bases; J trimming: 3 bases; junction bases outside the gene matches: 1. This CDR3 contains 14 residues. CDR3 nucleotide sequence: TGTGCTCTTGGGGAACTCGGGGGATCCGATAAACTCATCTTT. This encodes CALGELGGSDKLIF.

Comment on this clone: A much larger clone is a single base away; this may be a read error. Other DNA sequences within the sample encode an identical CDR3. CDR3 bases: TGTGCCTGTGATACTGCCTCGAGCTCCTGGGACACCCGACAGATGTTTTTC. This translates into CACDTASSSWDTRQMFF. V is TRDV2 and J is TRDJ3; no clear D gene. This CDR3 region has 17 residues. The V and J ends lost 4 bases and 0 bases respectively, with 12 bases between them. Germline-derived CDR1 and CDR2 are GEAIGNYY and EKD.

This clone appeared a few times. This is likely an artifact of a read error, given a far larger clone one base away. J is TRDJ3 and V is TRDV2; 9 bases map to TRDD3. CDR3 length: 17 amino acids. V trimming: 0 bases; J trimming: 3 bases; junction bases outside the gene matches: 2. Germline V CDR1 and CDR2: GEAIGNYY, EKD. CDR3 loop: CACDTAGGCWDTRQMFF. CDR3 sequence (DNA): TGTGCCTGTGACACCGCTGGGGGATGCTGGGACACCCGACAGATGTTTTTC.

Comments on this clone: A read error is likely here: a far larger clone is one base away. Other nucleotide sequences in the sample specify the same CDR3. This chain links TRDV2 with TRDJ1; 8 bases line up with TRDD3. The CDR3 length is 15 residues. The V segment lost 2 bases and the J segment 0 bases; nucleotides outside the gene matches: 4. Germline CDR1 reads GEAIGNYY; CDR2 reads EKD. The CDR3 DNA sequence: TGTGCCTGTGACAGTCTACTGGGGGACACCGATAAACTCATCTTT. It translates to CACDSLLGDTDKLIF.

This clone was counted only a few times. A read error may produce the germline difference seen at one junction end. The rearrangement uses TRDV2 and TRDJ3, with TRDD3 identical over 11 bases. Germline V CDR1 and CDR2: GEAIGNYY, EKD. The CDR3 consists of 18 residues. CDR3 bases: TGTGCCTGTGACGCTGGGGGATACCGCTCCTGGGACGCCCGACAGATGTTTTTC. It translates to CACDAGGYRSWDARQMFF.

This clone is termed medium-sized. In the same sample, other DNA sequences code for this CDR3. V and J are TRDV2 and TRDJ3, with TRDD3 matching 9 bases. The CDR3 is 19 amino acids. Germline loops: CDR1 GEAIGNYY, CDR2 EKD. The ends lost 0 bases at V and 0 bases at J; junction bases unmatched: 5. This chain's CDR3 is CACDTGGYLSSWDTRQMFF. The CDR3 DNA follows: TGTGCCTGTGACACCGGGGGATACCTCAGCTCCTGGGACACCCGACAGATGTTTTTC.

A remark on this clone: TCRdb shows a much larger clone's protein in place of this DNA's translation, and the two differ at residue 14, likely through a read error; the protein shown is translated from the DNA. The rearrangement links TRDV1 to TRDJ1, with a tentative D call TRDD3 (6 bases). Germline V gene data show CDR1 as TSWWSYY and CDR2 as QGS. This CDR3 comprises 20 residues. V was trimmed by 0 bases and J by 0 bases, leaving 23 bases between them. CDR3 sequence: CALGELVLIRWGAHTDKLIF. The CDR3 nucleotides read TGTGCTCTTGGGGAACTAGTCCTCATAAGGTGGGGGGCGCACACCGATAAACTCATCTTT.

This clone was detected only a few times. A far larger clone is one base from this, pointing to a likely read error. The same CDR3 is also encoded by other DNA sequences in this sample. The chain uses TRDV2 and TRDJ3, with 13 bases fitting TRDD3. The CDR3 has 20 residues. Germline CDR1 GEAIGNYY, CDR2 EKD. Here the CDR3 reads CACDTVLGDTSSWDTRQMFF. CDR3 in DNA: TGCGCCTGTGACACCGTACTGGGGGATACGAGCTCCTGGGACACCCGACAGATGTTTTTC.

This clone has just a few counts. The protein in TCRdb stems from a much larger clone and differs at residue 7 from this DNA's translation, likely a read error; here the protein is translated from the DNA. V gene TRDV2 combines with J gene TRDJ3; 9 nucleotides line up with TRDD3. CDR3 length equals 20 residues. J lost 3 bases, V lost 2 bases, and 13 bases had no gene match. The V gene's germline CDR1 is GEAIGNYY and CDR2 EKD. The CDR3 reads CACDKVQGDTRIWDTRQMFF. CDR3 in DNA: TGTGCCTGTGACAAAGTACAGGGGGATACAAGGATCTGGGACACCCGACAGATGTTTTTC.

Concerning this clone: A far larger clone is just one base off, so this is likely a read error. Within the sample, other DNA sequences also encode this same CDR3. The chain couples TRDV2 to TRDJ3; weak D call: TRDD3 (6 bases). Trimming took off 1 base at V and 0 bases at J, with 12 bases between the two ends. The germline V gene has CDR1 GEAIGNYY and CDR2 EKD. The CDR3 has 18 amino acids. This CDR3 is CACDTGGYSSWDTRQMFF. The CDR3, as DNA: TGTGCCTGTGACACTGGGGGGTACAGCTCCTGGGACACCCGACAGATGTTTTTC.

By share, this clone ranks as medium-sized. The same CDR3 is also encoded by other DNA sequences in this sample. The chain is built from TRDV2 and TRDJ3, with TRDD3 identical over 11 bases. There are 17 residues in the CDR3. Germline lookup yields CDR1 GEAIGNYY and CDR2 EKD. The V and J ends lost 4 bases and 0 bases, in that order; junction bases with no gene match: 1. The CDR3 sequence is CACDTGGYSWDTRQMFF. Written as DNA, the CDR3 is TGTGCCTGTGATACTGGGGGATACTCCTGGGACACCCGACAGATGTTTTTC.

In regard to this clone: A much bigger clone sits one base away, suggesting this may be a read error. The chain links TRDV2 to TRDJ3; 10 bases map to TRDD3. This CDR3 comprises 20 residues. Germline V gives CDR1 GEAIGNYY, CDR2 EKD. V shed 4 bases, J shed 0 bases, and the junction held 11 bases outside the gene matches. CDR3 amino acids: CACDLLGDSGSSWDTRQMFF. CDR3 bases: TGTGCCTGTGATCTACTGGGGGATTCCGGGAGCTCCTGGGACACCCGACAGATGTTTTTC.

This clone was seen a few times. A far larger clone is a single base away, which makes a read error likely. Other DNA sequences from this sample encode an identical CDR3 as well. The V gene is TRDV2, the J gene TRDJ2; TRDD3 matches at 9 bases. The germline V gene encodes CDR1 GEAIGNYY and CDR2 EKD. This CDR3 contains 16 residues. The CDR3 sequence is CACDTVGDSLTAQLFF. The CDR3 region has the DNA TGTGCCTGTGACACGGTGGGGGATAGTTTGACGGCACAACTCTTCTTT.

A remark on this clone: TCRdb shows a much larger clone's protein in place of this DNA's translation, and the two differ at residue 16, likely through a read error; the protein shown is translated from the DNA. The rearrangement uses TRDV2 and TRDJ2; 12 positions agree with TRDD3. The CDR3 loop spans 18 amino acids. Germline V gene sequence: CDR1 GEAIGNYY, CDR2 EKD. The CDR3 bases are TGTGCCTGTGACTCACTGGGGGATACCGAAGCTTTGACAGCACAACCCTTCTTT. It specifies CACDSLGDTEALTAQPFF.

This clone occurred a few times. TCRdb's protein for this DNA is that of a much larger clone and differs from the translation at residue 8, likely a read error; the protein shown is the DNA translation. The chain carries TRDV2 and TRDJ1, with 8 bases fitting TRDD3. Germline CDR1 reads GEAIGNYY; CDR2 reads EKD. The ends lost 3 bases at V and 1 base at J; junction bases unmatched: 3. CDR3 length: 14 amino acids. CDR3 DNA: TGTGCCTGTGACTACTGGGGGGGCACCGATAAACTCATCTTT. It is translated as CACDYWGGTDKLIF.